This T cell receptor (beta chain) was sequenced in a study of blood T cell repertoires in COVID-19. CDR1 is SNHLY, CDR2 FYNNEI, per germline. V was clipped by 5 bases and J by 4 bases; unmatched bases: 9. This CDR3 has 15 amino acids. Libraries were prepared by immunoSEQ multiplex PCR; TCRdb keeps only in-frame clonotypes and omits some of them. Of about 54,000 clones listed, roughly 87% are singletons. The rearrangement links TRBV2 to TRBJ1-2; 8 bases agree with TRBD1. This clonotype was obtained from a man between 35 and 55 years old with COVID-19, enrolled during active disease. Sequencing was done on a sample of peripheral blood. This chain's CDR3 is CASSLRQGQSYGYTF. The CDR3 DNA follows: TGTGCCAGCAGTCTTAGACAGGGGCAGAGCTATGGCTACACCTTC.